This TCR beta chain was sequenced for a study of blood T cells in healthy people across ages. Primers used in a second PCR of roughly 7 to 12 cycles were a sample-barcoded 5' primer and a J-beta primer mix. TCRdb analysed the 5' RACE reads with MiXCR anew, one entry per CDR3 protein. The sample has about 600,000 distinct CDR3 sequences; around 48% are singletons. This clonotype was sampled from an elderly man in good health. Sequencing input: blood.

The DNA of the CDR3 is TGCGCCAGCAGCTTCGGGGCTGGGGGCAACACTGAAGCTTTCTTT. It encodes CASSFGAGGNTEAFF. The V gene is TRBV5-1, the J gene TRBJ1-1; weak D call: TRBD1 (6 bases). The CDR3 covers 15 residues. V lost 2 bases and J lost 2, with 13 bases in between. Germline-derived CDR1 and CDR2 are SGHRS and YFSETQ.